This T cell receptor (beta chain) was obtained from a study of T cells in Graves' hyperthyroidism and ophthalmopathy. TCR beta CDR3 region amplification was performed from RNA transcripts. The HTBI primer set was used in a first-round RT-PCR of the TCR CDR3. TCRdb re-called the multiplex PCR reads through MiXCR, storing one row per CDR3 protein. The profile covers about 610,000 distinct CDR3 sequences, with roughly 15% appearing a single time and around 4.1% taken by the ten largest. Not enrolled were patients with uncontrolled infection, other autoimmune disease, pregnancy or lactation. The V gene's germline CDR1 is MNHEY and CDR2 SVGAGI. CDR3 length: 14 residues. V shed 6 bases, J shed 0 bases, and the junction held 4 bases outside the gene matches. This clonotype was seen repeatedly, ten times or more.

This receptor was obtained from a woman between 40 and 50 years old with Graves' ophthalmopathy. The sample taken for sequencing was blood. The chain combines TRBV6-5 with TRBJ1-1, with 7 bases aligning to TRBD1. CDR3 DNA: TGTGCCAGCAGCCCGGGACAGATGAACACTGAAGCTTTCTTT. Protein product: CASSPGQMNTEAFF.